This T cell receptor beta chain derives from a study of cytomegalovirus exposure and HLA in healthy donors. As for the study in general: Some 85 million unique TCRs, all from HLA-typed donors, were included in an early release of the data.

Study-wide findings and caveats: It is likely that the observed cluster of highly shared sequence variants was a sequencing artifact.

The V and J ends lost 0 bases and 7 bases respectively, with 13 bases between them. CDR1 is SGHNT, CDR2 YYREEE, per germline (reference sequence). The CDR3 consists of 14 residues. In the PCR, 60 Vbeta and 13 Jbeta primers were used. Source study methods: The count from a later analysis was about 80 million unique TCR beta chains, 9.5 million to 11 million of them shared. The table came from immunoSEQ multiplex PCR; TCRdb's copy has only in-frame clones and leaves some out. V, J and clone size reflect that table, while D and trimming were determined from the DNA. This table holds 100,000 to 150,000 clones, 70% to 85% found once. Points on this clone: The antigen remains undetermined.

The chain has TRBV5-4 and TRBJ1-1; the D is unclear. The sequence came from a boy younger than 18 in good health and CMV-seronegative. The sample consisted of PBMCs. CDR3 amino acids: CASSLAGGSGEAFF. In DNA form, the CDR3 reads TGTGCCAGCAGCTTGGCGGGTGGGAGCGGTGAAGCTTTCTTT.